A single sample gave rise to the 16 T cell receptor beta chains below, sequenced in a study of cytotoxic CD8 clonotypes in ibrutinib-treated CLL (dated by TCRdb to 2020 to 2023). In the paper's terms, the time point label means: roughly 23 months on ibrutinib. Receptors were amplified or captured by the immunoSEQ multiplex PCR assay. What TCRdb holds here is the immuneACCESS table cut down to in-frame rearrangements. Part of the clones is not present; checked against another copy, under half of the missing clones reflect an unresolved V gene, and the others are unexplained. The sample table lists over 100,000 clones, 70% to 90% of them with a count of one. The biggest ten clones account for under 2.5% of the sample. Sample: PBMCs, taken after 24 months of ibrutinib treatment. These receptors were taken from a human donor with chronic lymphocytic leukemia.

About this clone: Sequence at one end of the junction differs from germline and may be a read error. This rearrangement joins TRBV7-7 to TRBJ2-5; D is perhaps TRBD2 (7 bases). The CDR3 contains 16 residues. Germline V gene data show CDR1 as SSHAT and CDR2 as FNYEAQ (reference sequence). CDR3 protein: CASSLGGERAGETQYF. The CDR3 DNA reads as TGTGCTAGCAGCTTAGGGGGGGAGCGAGCGGGAGAGACCCAGTACTTC.

The chain carries TRBV5-4 and TRBJ2-3, with D uncertain. Trimming pared 4 bases from V and 0 bases from J, leaving 12 bases between. Germline lookup yields CDR1 SGHNT and CDR2 YYREEE (reference sequence). The CDR3 has 15 amino acids. CDR3 loop: CASSRSTRSTDTQYF. CDR3 bases: TGTGCCAGCAGCCGGAGTACTCGTAGCACAGATACGCAGTATTTT.

The CDR3 DNA reads as TGTGCCAGCAGCTTAGATGTAGTGGAGCAGTACTTC. Encoded protein: CASSLDVVEQYF. This chain joins TRBV11-2 and TRBJ2-7; D not resolved. There are 12 residues in the CDR3. Between the trimmed V and J ends, which lost 0 bases and 7 bases, there was a span of 7 bases. In germline, CDR1 is SGHAT, CDR2 FQNNGV.

The chain carries TRBV7-3 and TRBJ2-3; 7 nucleotides agree with TRBD2. The CDR3 consists of 15 residues. Germline lookup yields CDR1 SGHTA and CDR2 FQGTGA. The V and J ends lost 4 bases and 1 base, in that order; junction bases with no gene match: 5. The CDR3 loop is CASSSPRGGTDTQYF. The CDR3 DNA is TGTGCCAGCAGCTCCCCCCGGGGGGGCACAGATACGCAGTATTTT.

The chain employs TRBV9 and TRBJ2-7; D unclear. Germline V lookup: CDR1 SGDLS, CDR2 YYNGEE. There are 16 residues in the CDR3. The germline V and J ends were trimmed by 0 bases and 7 bases, with 20 bases remaining between them. CDR3 region: CASSVVRRKGLGEQYF. The DNA for the CDR3 is TGTGCCAGCAGCGTAGTGCGCAGGAAGGGTCTGGGGGAGCAGTACTTC.

The rearrangement uses TRBV28 and TRBJ2-7; 9 bases are shared with TRBD1. The CDR3 is made up of 13 amino acids. Trimming took 6 bases from V and 3 from J; bases not matched to a gene: 3. CDR1 is MDHEN, CDR2 SYDVKM, per germline. CDR3 nucleotides: TGTGCCAGCAGGAGGGACAGGGTCTACGAGCAGTACTTC. Amino acid sequence: CASRRDRVYEQYF. The full variable domain, with the rest looked up from reference TRBV28 and TRBJ2-7, is DVKVTQSSRYLVKRTGEKVFLECVQDMDHENMFWYRQDPGLGLRLIYFSYDVKMKEKGDIPEGYSVSREKKERFSLILESASTNQTSMYLCASRRDRVYEQYFGPGTRLTVT.

The chain combines TRBV11-3 with TRBJ1-2, with TRBD1 as a possible D gene (5 bases). This CDR3 contains 13 residues. Germline V CDR1 and CDR2: SGHNT, YENEEA. Trimming pared 1 base from V and 2 bases from J, leaving 5 bases between. This CDR3 reads CASSLAGNYGYTF. The CDR3 nucleotides are TGTGCCAGCAGCTTAGCAGGGAACTATGGCTACACCTTC. Full variable domain (outside the CDR3, taken from reference TRBV11-3 and TRBJ1-2): EAGVVQSPRYKIIEKKQPVAFWCNPISGHNTLYWYLQNLGQGPELLIRYENEEAVDDSQLPKDRFSAERLKGVDSTLKIQPAELGDSAVYLCASSLAGNYGYTFGSGTRLTVV.

The gene calls are TRBV30 and TRBJ2-5, with 7 bases fitting TRBD2. This CDR3 is 12 amino acids long. After removal of 2 bases from V and 5 bases from J, the junction contained 2 bases not matched to a gene. Germline CDR1 reads GTSNPN; CDR2 reads SVGIG (reference sequence). The CDR3 DNA sequence: TGTGCCTGGAGTTGGGGAGGGGAGACCCAGTACTTC. Its protein product is CAWSWGGETQYF.

The chain combines TRBV4-2 with TRBJ1-1; maybe TRBD1 (5 bases). The CDR3 runs 15 residues. The germline V gene encodes CDR1 LGHNA and CDR2 YNFKEQ. Trimming took off 6 bases at V and 2 bases at J, with 16 bases between the two ends. The CDR3 region has the DNA TGTGCCAGCAGGGGCGACGGGGGTTTAAACACTGAAGCTTTCTTT. Amino acids: CASRGDGGLNTEAFF.

The rearrangement links TRBV6-1 to TRBJ1-5; the D gene is possibly TRBD1 (5 bases). The CDR3 consists of 13 residues. V was shortened by 8 bases and J by 0 bases, with 8 bases between the two germline ends. The germline V gene encodes CDR1 MNHNS and CDR2 SASEGT. CDR3: CASQGYSNQPQHF. As DNA, the CDR3 is TGTGCCAGCCAGGGCTATAGCAATCAGCCCCAGCATTTT.

The chain employs TRBV18 and TRBJ2-7; TRBD2 is a possible D gene (6 bases). CDR3 length: 15 residues. Trimming cost V 2 bases and J 0 bases, with 11 bases left between them. The germline V gene has CDR1 KGHSH and CDR2 LQKENI. This chain's CDR3 is CASSPARTNSYEQYF. The CDR3 DNA reads TGTGCCAGCTCACCAGCTAGGACTAACTCCTACGAGCAGTACTTC.

CDR3 nucleotides: TGCGCCAGCATTGTTACGGCGTACAATGAGCAGTTCTTC. Its protein is CASIVTAYNEQFF. This chain joins TRBV23-1 and TRBJ2-1; no reliable D call. TRBV23-1 carries the ORF label, with uncertain function. The CDR3 is 13 residues long. The ends were cut back, 7 bases at V and 4 bases at J, with 11 bases in the middle.

The chain carries TRBV10-3 and TRBJ1-1, with 9 bases fitting TRBD1. Germline V gene data show CDR1 as ENHRY and CDR2 as SYGVKD. The CDR3 covers 13 residues. Germline trimming cut 6 bases from V and 5 bases from J; bases unmatched to any gene: 4. CDR3 sequence: CAIRGQGGTEAFF. The CDR3 DNA sequence: TGTGCCATCAGGGGACAGGGAGGGACTGAAGCTTTCTTT.

This clone has a handful of counts. V gene TRBV19 combines with J gene TRBJ2-7; D is ambiguous. The length of the CDR3 is 10 residues. The germline V gene has CDR1 LNHDA and CDR2 SQIVND (reference sequence). The V and J ends lost 6 bases and 3 bases respectively, with 3 bases between them. Here the CDR3 DNA reads TGTGCCAGTAGGGACTACGAGCAGTACTTC. This encodes CASRDYEQYF.

The chain links TRBV5-1 to TRBJ1-1; TRBD1 aligns across 9 bases. Germline V CDR1 and CDR2: SGHRS, YFSETQ. The CDR3 runs to 14 residues. The junction had 7 bases not matched to a gene; V was cut back by 4 bases and J by 6 bases. The CDR3 nucleotides read TGCGCCAGCAGCAAGGACAGGGGCTGGGCTGAAGCTTTCTTT. Its translation: CASSKDRGWAEAFF. The full variable domain, completed using reference TRBV5-1 and TRBJ1-1, is KAGVTQTPRYLIKTRGQQVTLSCSPISGHRSVSWYQQTPGQGLQFLFEYFSETQRNKGNFPGRFSGRQFSNSRSEMNVSTLELGDSALYLCASSKDRGWAEAFFGQGTRLTVV.

In this sample, this clone turned up once. V usage is TRBV7-9 and J usage is TRBJ2-1; TRBD1 might be the D (6 bases). The V end was cut by 1 base, the J end by 15 bases, with 13 bases between. CDR3 size: 12 residues. Germline V gene lookup returns CDR1 SEHNR and CDR2 FQNEAQ (reference sequence). CDR3 amino acids: CASSLDRAGLFF. For the CDR3, the DNA is TGTGCCAGCAGCTTAGACAGGGCTGGGTTGTTCTTC.